The present T cell receptor (beta chain) was sequenced within a study of regulatory T cells in long-lasting Graves disease. The overall study: Antithyroid drug intake by newly diagnosed Graves' patients had lasted under 3 months. Points from the study as a whole: Not thyroid tissue but only peripheral blood was studied.

CDR3 regions were amplified by Arm-PCR using iRepertoire HTBI primers to build TCR beta libraries. Each CDR3 protein is one row after TCRdb ran MiXCR on the multiplex PCR reads. The data show around 480,000 distinct CDR3 sequences, with about 16% seen just once and 20% to 25% held by the top ten. This clonotype was observed many times. Its cognate antigen is unknown. Time point of the sample: newly diagnosed GD, antithyroid drugs for less than 3 months. Preparation of the TCR library used RNA extracted from PBMCs. The germline V gene has CDR1 DFQATT and CDR2 SNEGSKA (reference sequence). This CDR3 spans 14 amino acids. The V end was cut by 6 bases, the J end by 0 bases, with 14 bases between. The same sample was also studied in work on T cells in Graves' hyperthyroidism and ophthalmopathy.

The source material was peripheral blood mononuclear cells (PBMCs), sampled at new diagnosis, from a patient treated with antithyroid drugs. The chain joins TRBV20-1 to TRBJ1-2; the D is unclear. The sequence derives from a woman aged 35-65 years with Graves disease. The CDR3 loop reads CSAPEQFPNYGYTF. The CDR3 nucleotides are TGCAGTGCCCCGGAACAGTTTCCTAACTATGGCTACACCTTC.